Listed here are 12 T cell receptor beta chains from one sample, sequenced in a study of blood T cell repertoires in COVID-19. TCRdb keeps only in-frame clones here, not all; method: immunoSEQ multiplex PCR. Seen here are some 130,000 clones, about 78% observed once, and the top ten hold 9.5% to 13%. The sequenced sample was peripheral blood. Receptor source: a man in his sixties who had recovered from COVID-19.

This chain joins TRBV6-2 or TRBV6-3 and TRBJ1-6, with D tentatively TRBD1 (6 bases). The ends were cut back, 5 bases at V and 5 bases at J, with 16 bases in the middle. Germline CDR1 MNHEY, CDR2 SVGEGT. This CDR3 region has 16 residues. Here the CDR3 reads CASSIHRDINNSPLHF. The CDR3 nucleotides read TGTGCCAGCAGTATCCACCGGGACATCAATAATTCACCCCTCCACTTT.

This clone showed up just a few times. This sequence joins TRBV10-3 and TRBJ2-1; D gene uncertain. V was clipped by 3 bases and J by 6 bases, with 12 bases between them. Germline V gene data show CDR1 as ENHRY and CDR2 as SYGVKD. The CDR3 contains 14 residues. The CDR3 DNA sequence: TGTGCCATCAGTGATTCGAAGACGGGCAATGAGCAGTTCTTC. The encoded protein is CAISDSKTGNEQFF.

This sequence joins TRBV5-1 and TRBJ2-7; D not certain. The germline gives CDR1 SGHRS, CDR2 YFSETQ. The V end was cut by 1 base, the J end by 4 bases, with 6 bases between. This CDR3 region has 12 residues. CDR3 nucleotide sequence: TGCGCCAGCAGCTTGACGAGTTACGAGCAGTACTTC. The encoded protein is CASSLTSYEQYF.

This chain links TRBV28 with TRBJ1-5; 7 bases match TRBD1. Losses at the gene ends were 5 bases for V and 11 bases for J; bases not matched to a gene: 12. The CDR3 consists of 14 residues. The germline CDR1 and CDR2 sequences are MDHEN and SYDVKM. The DNA for the CDR3 is TGTGCCAGCAGTCCTCGGACAGGTGGCGGGGCCCAGCATTTT. Protein: CASSPRTGGGAQHF.

This clone was recorded at least ten times. The V gene is TRBV12-3 or TRBV12-4, the J gene TRBJ2-1, with TRBD1 as a possible D gene (5 bases). This CDR3 is built from 13 residues. V was cut by 3 bases and J by 7 bases, with 10 bases left in between. The CDR3 spells CASSLAGANEQFF. In DNA, the CDR3 is TGTGCCAGCAGTTTGGCTGGGGCGAATGAGCAGTTCTTC.

Notes on this clone: A junction boundary mismatches the germline segment, possibly from a read error. The CDR3 spells CATSDWSSGNTIYF. The DNA for the CDR3 is TGTGCCACCAGCGATTGGAGCTCTGGAAACACCATATATTTT. V is TRBV24-1 and J is TRBJ1-3; D is uncertain. Germline-derived CDR1 and CDR2 are KGHDR and SFDVKD. This CDR3 contains 14 residues.

This clone was found a few times. This chain links TRBV29-1 with TRBJ2-3, with D uncertain. This CDR3 contains 12 residues. With 4 bases removed from V and 0 bases from J, the gap between germline ends came to 5 bases. Germline CDR1 is SQVTM and CDR2 is ANQGSEA. In DNA, the CDR3 is TGCAGCGTTGTAGTGAGCACAGATACGCAGTATTTT. This gives the protein CSVVVSTDTQYF.

The rearrangement uses TRBV9 and TRBJ2-6, with 7 bases identical to TRBD2. Unmatched junction bases numbered 9, after V lost 4 bases and J lost 2 bases. CDR3 size: 17 residues. Germline V CDR1 and CDR2: SGDLS, YYNGEE. CDR3: CASSRLGGSAGANVLTF. The CDR3 bases are TGTGCCAGCAGCCGCCTGGGGGGGTCTGCTGGGGCCAACGTCCTGACTTTC. The whole variable domain, filled in from reference TRBV9 and TRBJ2-6, reads DSGVTQTPKHLITATGQRVTLRCSPRSGDLSVYWYQQSLDQGLQFLIQYYNGEERAKGNILERFSAQQFPDLHSELNLSSLELGDSALYFCASSRLGGSAGANVLTFGAGSRLTVL.

The gene calls are TRBV3-1 (or the pseudogene TRBV3-2) and TRBJ2-5; 14 nucleotides line up with TRBD2. CDR1 LGHDT and CDR2 YNNKEL come from the germline V gene (reference sequence). This CDR3 has 14 residues. V lost 1 base and J lost 9; bases outside the gene matches: 1. CDR3: CASSQGLAGGPQYF. The CDR3 nucleotides are TGTGCCAGCAGCCAAGGACTAGCGGGGGGGCCCCAGTACTTC.

This clone was detected only a few times. The CDR3, as DNA: TGCAGCGTTGAGGGACTAGCGGGGGGGTTGGATGAGCAGTTCTTC. It translates to CSVEGLAGGLDEQFF. The chain has TRBV29-1 and TRBJ2-1; 16 bases are a match to TRBD2. Looked up from germline, CDR1 is SQVTM and CDR2 is ANQGSEA. This CDR3 contains 15 residues. Unmatched junction bases numbered 4, after V lost 3 bases and J lost 8 bases.

V is TRBV9 and J is TRBJ2-1; TRBD2 matches at 10 bases. V lost 3 bases to trimming and J lost 4 bases; unmatched junction nucleotides: 7. CDR1 and CDR2 (germline): SGDLS, YYNGEE. CDR3 length equals 16 residues. CDR3 coding DNA: TGTGCCAGCAGCGAGTCAGCGGGAGGGTCTTACAATGAGCAGTTCTTC. It codes for CASSESAGGSYNEQFF. Variable domain in full (rest from reference TRBV9 and TRBJ2-1): DSGVTQTPKHLITATGQRVTLRCSPRSGDLSVYWYQQSLDQGLQFLIQYYNGEERAKGNILERFSAQQFPDLHSELNLSSLELGDSALYFCASSESAGGSYNEQFFGPGTRLTVL.

The chain combines TRBV19 with TRBJ2-3; 11 positions agree with TRBD2. The CDR3 is 14 amino acids. The germline V gene encodes CDR1 LNHDA and CDR2 SQIVND (reference sequence). V lost 0 bases and J lost 10; bases outside the gene matches: 3. The CDR3 region is CASSIERLAGPQYF. CDR3 nucleotides: TGTGCCAGTAGTATAGAGAGACTAGCGGGACCGCAGTATTTT.